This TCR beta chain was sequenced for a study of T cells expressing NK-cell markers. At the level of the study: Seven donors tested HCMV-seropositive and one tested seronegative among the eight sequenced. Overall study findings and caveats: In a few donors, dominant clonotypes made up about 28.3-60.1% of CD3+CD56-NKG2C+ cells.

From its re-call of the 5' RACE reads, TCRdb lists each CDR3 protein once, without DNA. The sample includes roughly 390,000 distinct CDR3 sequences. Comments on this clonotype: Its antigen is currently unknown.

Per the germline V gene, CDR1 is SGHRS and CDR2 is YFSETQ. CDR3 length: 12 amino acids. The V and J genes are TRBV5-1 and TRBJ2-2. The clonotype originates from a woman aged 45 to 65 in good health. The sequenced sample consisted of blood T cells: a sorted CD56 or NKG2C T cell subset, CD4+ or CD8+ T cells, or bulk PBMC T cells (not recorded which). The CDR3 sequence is CASSLAGGELFF. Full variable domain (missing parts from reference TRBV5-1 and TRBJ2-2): KAGVTQTPRYLIKTRGQQVTLSCSPISGHRSVSWYQQTPGQGLQFLFEYFSETQRNKGNFPGRFSGRQFSNSRSEMNVSTLELGDSALYLCASSLAGGELFFGEGSRLTVL.